The text below deals with one T cell receptor beta chain. In the source study's methods: Researchers report that nucleated cell counts were estimated from reference gene primer amplification. Using immunoSEQ multiplex PCR, the repertoire was profiled, and TCRdb retains in-frame clones only, with some absent. The DNA gave D and trimming, while V, J and clone size come from that table. This sample has 100,000 to 150,000 clones, with about 84% found just once. V gave up 5 bases and J gave up 1 base; unmatched junction bases: 12. Germline CDR1 MDHEN, CDR2 SYDVKM. The CDR3 runs 17 residues. The data were obtained in a study of blood T cell repertoires in COVID-19. Across the whole study: The cDNA or gDNA used as material had been derived from T cells, B-cell-depleted T cells, or PBMCs.

The chain has TRBV28 and TRBJ2-3, with 7 bases that match TRBD1. The receptor was derived from a man in his fifties or sixties with acute or convalescent COVID-19. Sequencing used peripheral blood. The chain's CDR3 is CASSTRTGGGRTDTQYF. CDR3 nucleotide sequence: TGTGCCAGCAGTACCCGGACAGGCGGAGGACGCACAGATACGCAGTATTTT.